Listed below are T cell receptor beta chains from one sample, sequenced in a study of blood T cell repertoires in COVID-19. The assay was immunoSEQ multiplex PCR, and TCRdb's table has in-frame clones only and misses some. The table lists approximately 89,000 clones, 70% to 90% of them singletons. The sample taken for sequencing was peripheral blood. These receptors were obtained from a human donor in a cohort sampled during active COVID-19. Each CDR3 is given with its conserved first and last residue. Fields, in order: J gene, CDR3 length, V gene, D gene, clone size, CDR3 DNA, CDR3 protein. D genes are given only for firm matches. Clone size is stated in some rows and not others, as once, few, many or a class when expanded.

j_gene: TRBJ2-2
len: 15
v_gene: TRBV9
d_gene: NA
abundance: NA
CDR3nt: TGTGCCAGCAGCCCCTGGGCGGGGAACACCGGGGAGCTGTTTTTT
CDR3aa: CASSPWAGNTGELFF

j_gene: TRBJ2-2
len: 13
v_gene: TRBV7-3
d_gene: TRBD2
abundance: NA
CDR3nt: TGTGCCAGCGGGACTAGGGTCCCCGGGGAGCTGTTTTTT
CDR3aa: CASGTRVPGELFF

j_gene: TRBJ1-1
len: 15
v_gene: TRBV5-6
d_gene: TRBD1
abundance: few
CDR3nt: TGTGCCAGCAGCTATAACAGGGGCCCGGGAACTGAAGCTTTCTTT
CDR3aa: CASSYNRGPGTEAFF

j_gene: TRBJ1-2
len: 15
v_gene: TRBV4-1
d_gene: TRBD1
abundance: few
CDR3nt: TGCGCCAGCAGACTTGGACAGGGTCGGAGCTATGGCTACACCTTC
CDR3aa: CASRLGQGRSYGYTF

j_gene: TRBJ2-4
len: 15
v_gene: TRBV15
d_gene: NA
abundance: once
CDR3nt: TGTGCCACCAGCAGGGACACCGCAGGCAAAAACATTCAGTACTTC
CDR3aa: CATSRDTAGKNIQYF

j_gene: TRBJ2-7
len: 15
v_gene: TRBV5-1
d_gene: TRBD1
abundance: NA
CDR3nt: TGCGCCAGCAGCTTGGGTGGGACAGACTTTGGCGAGCAGTACTTC
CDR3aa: CASSLGGTDFGEQYF

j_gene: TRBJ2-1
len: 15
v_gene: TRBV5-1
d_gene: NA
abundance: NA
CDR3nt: TGCGCCAGCAGCTTGATGCGCCCATCCTACAATGAGCAGTTCTTC
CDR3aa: CASSLMRPSYNEQFF

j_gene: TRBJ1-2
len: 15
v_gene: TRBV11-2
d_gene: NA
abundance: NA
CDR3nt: TGTGCCAGCAGCTTAGATCCGGCGGGGATCTATGGCTACACCTTC
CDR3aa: CASSLDPAGIYGYTF

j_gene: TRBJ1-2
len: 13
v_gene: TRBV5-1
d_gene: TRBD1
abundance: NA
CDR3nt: TGCGCCAGCAGCTTGAGGACAGGGGTGGGCTACACCTTC
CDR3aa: CASSLRTGVGYTF

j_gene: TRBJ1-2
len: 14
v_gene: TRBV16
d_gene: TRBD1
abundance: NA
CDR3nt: TGTGCCAGCAGCTCCGGGACAGGGGGCGTCGGCTACACCTTC
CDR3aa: CASSSGTGGVGYTF

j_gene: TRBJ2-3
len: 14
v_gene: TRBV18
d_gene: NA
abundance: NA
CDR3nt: TGTGCCAGCTCACCCGCTGTTAGCGGAGATACGCAGTATTTT
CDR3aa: CASSPAVSGDTQYF

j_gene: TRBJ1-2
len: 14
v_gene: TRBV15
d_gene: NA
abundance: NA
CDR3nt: TGTGCCACCAAAGTTGCAGGGCTGAACTATGGCTACACCTTC
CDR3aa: CATKVAGLNYGYTF

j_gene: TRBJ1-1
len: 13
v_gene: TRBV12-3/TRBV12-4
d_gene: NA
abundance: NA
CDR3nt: TGTGCCAGCAGGTCAGACACTTTCACTGAAACTTTCTTT
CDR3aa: CASRSDTFTETFF

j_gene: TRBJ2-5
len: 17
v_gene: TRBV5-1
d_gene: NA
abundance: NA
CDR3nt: TGCGCCAGCAGCTTGGCCAGGGTAAAACTCCGCCAAGAGACCCAGTACTTC
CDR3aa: CASSLARVKLRQETQYF

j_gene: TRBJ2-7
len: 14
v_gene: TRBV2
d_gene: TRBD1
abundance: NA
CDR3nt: TGTGCCAGCAGTGATCAGGGGGAGACCTACGAGCAGTACTTC
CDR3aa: CASSDQGETYEQYF

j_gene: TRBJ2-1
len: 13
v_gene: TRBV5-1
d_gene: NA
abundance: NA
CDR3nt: TGCGCCAGCAGCTTGGCCGCGAACAATGAGCAGTTCTTC
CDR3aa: CASSLAANNEQFF

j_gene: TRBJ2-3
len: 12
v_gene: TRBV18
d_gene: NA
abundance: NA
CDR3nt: TGTGCCAGCTCTGTGTACAGGGATACGCAGTATTTT
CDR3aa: CASSVYRDTQYF

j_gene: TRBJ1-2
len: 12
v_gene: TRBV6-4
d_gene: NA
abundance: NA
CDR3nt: TGTGCCACTCGACAGCCTAACTATGGCTACACCTTC
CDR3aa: CATRQPNYGYTF

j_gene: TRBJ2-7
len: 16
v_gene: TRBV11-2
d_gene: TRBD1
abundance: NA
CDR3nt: TGTGCCAGCAGCTTAGGGACAGGGGGCAGGTCCTACGAGCAGTACTTC
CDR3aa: CASSLGTGGRSYEQYF

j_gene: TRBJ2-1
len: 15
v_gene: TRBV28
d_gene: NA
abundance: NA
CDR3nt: TGTGCCAGCACGAAGGGGGGGGGCTCCTACAATGAGCAGTTCTTC
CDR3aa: CASTKGGGSYNEQFF

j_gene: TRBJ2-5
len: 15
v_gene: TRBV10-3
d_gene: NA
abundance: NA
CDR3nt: TGTGCCACCCTTACCGGGACTGGCTACCAAGAGACCCAGTACTTC
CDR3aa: CATLTGTGYQETQYF

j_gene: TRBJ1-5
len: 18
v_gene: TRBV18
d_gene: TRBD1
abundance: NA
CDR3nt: TGTGCCAGCTCACCGGTGCAGGGGGCGAGTTGGGGCAATCAGCCCCAGCATTTT
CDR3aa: CASSPVQGASWGNQPQHF

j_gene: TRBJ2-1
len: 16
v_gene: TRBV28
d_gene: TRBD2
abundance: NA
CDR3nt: TGTGCCAGCTATGTGGGCGGCGGGGGGGCGTACAATGAGCAGTTCTTC
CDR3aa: CASYVGGGGAYNEQFF

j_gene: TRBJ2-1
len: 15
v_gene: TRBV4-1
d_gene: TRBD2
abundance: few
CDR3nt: TGCGCCAGCAGCCTAGCGGGGGGATCCTACAATGAGCAGTTCTTC
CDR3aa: CASSLAGGSYNEQFF

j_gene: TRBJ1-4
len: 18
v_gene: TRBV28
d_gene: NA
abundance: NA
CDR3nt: TGTGCCAGCAGTTTATCCCTGAGAATCCGGTTGGGAGACGAAAAACTGTTTTTT
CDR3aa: CASSLSLRIRLGDEKLFF

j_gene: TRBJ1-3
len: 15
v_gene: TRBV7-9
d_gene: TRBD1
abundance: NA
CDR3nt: TGTGCCAGCAAGACACAGGGGGTAGGAGGAAACACCATATATTTT
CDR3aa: CASKTQGVGGNTIYF

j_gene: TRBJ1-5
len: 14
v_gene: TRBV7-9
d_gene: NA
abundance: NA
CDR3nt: TGTGCCAGCAGCCCTGGGCAGGGGAGTCAGCCCCAGCATTTT
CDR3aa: CASSPGQGSQPQHF

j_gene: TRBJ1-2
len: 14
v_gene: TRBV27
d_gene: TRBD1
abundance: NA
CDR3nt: TGTGCCAGCAGTCCAGGGACAGGGGGTACAGGCTACACCTTC
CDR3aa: CASSPGTGGTGYTF

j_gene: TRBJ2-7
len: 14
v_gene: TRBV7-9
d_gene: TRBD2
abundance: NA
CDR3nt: TGTGCCAGCAGACCCCGGGGGGACTCCTACGAGCAGTACTTC
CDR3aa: CASRPRGDSYEQYF

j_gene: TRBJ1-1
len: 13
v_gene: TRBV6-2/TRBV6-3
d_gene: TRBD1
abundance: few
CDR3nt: TGTGCCAGCAGCAGACAGGGGGGTACTGAAGCTTTCTTT
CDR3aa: CASSRQGGTEAFF

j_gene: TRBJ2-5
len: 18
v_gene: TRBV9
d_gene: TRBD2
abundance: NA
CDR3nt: TGTGCCAGCAGCCCAGGCCTCGGACTAGCGGGGGGATCAGAGACCCAGTACTTC
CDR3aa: CASSPGLGLAGGSETQYF

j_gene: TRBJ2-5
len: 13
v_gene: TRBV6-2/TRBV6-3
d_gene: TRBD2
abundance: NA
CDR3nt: TGTGCCAGCAGTTACTGGGGGGGGGAGACCCAGTACTTC
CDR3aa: CASSYWGGETQYF

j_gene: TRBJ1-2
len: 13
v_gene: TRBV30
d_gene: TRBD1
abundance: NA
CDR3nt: TGTGCCTGGAGCCGGGACAGGGTAGGTGGCTACACCTTC
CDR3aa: CAWSRDRVGGYTF

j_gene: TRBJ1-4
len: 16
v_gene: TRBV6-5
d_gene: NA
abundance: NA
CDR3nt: TGTGCCAGCAGTTACCAGTTGACAACAACTAATGAAAAACTGTTTTTT
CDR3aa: CASSYQLTTTNEKLFF

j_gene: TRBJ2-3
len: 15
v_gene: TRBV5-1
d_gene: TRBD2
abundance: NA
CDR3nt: TGCGCCAGCAGCGGCGAGCGGGGTTACACAGATACGCAGTATTTT
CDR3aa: CASSGERGYTDTQYF

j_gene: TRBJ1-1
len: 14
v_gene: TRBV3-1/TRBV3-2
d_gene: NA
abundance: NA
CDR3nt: TGTGCCAGCAGCCAAGGGGCCCTGGACACTGAAGCTTTCTTT
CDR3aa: CASSQGALDTEAFF

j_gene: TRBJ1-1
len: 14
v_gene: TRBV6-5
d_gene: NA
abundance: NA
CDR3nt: TGTGCCAGCAGTTACGGGCAGCTTAACACTGAAGCTTTCTTT
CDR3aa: CASSYGQLNTEAFF

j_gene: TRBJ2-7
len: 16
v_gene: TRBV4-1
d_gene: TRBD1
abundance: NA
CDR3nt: TGCGCCAGCAGCCAAGGGCCGGGACAGGGATGGAGCGAGCAGTACTTC
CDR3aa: CASSQGPGQGWSEQYF

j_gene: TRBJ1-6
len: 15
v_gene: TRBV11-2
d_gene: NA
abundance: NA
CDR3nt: TGTGCCAGCAGCTTAGCCAGGGGTCGGAATTCACCCCTCCACTTT
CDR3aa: CASSLARGRNSPLHF

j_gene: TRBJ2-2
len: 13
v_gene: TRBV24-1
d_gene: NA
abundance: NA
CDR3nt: TGTGCCACCAGTGATTTGGGGCCCGGGGAGCTGTTTTTT
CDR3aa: CATSDLGPGELFF

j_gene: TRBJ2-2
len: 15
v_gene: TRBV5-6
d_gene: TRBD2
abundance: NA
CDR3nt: TGTGCCAGCAGCTCCTTAGCGGGGGGGCCCGGGGAGCTGTTTTTT
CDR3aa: CASSSLAGGPGELFF

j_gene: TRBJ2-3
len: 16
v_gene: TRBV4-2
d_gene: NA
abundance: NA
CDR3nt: TGTGCCAGCAGCCAGTTTCCTAGCGAGCCTTCAGATACGCAGTATTTT
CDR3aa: CASSQFPSEPSDTQYF

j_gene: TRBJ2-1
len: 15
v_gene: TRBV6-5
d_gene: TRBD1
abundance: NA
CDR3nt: TGTGCCAGCAATCCAGGGGGAGCCGGGAACAATGAGCAGTTCTTC
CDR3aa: CASNPGGAGNNEQFF

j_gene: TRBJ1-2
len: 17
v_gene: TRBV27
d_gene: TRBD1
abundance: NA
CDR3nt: TGTGCCAGCAGTTTGTACGCAGGGGGCCCTACTAACTATGGCTACACCTTC
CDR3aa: CASSLYAGGPTNYGYTF

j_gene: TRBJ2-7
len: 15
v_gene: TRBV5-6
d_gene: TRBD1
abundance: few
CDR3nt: TGTGCCAGCAGCTTGGGGGACAGGTTCACCTACGAGCAGTACTTC
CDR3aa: CASSLGDRFTYEQYF

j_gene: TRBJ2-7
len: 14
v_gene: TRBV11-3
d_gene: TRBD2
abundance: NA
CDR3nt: TGTGCCAGCAGCTTTTCCGGGGGGGACTACGAGCAGTACTTC
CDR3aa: CASSFSGGDYEQYF

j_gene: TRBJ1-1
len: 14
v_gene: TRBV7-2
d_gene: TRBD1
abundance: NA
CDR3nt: TGTGCCAGCAGTCGGGACAGGGGGCTTTCTGAAGCTTTCTTT
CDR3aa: CASSRDRGLSEAFF

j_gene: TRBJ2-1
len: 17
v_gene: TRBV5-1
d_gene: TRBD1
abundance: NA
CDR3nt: TGCGCCAGCAGCTTGGTTCCCCCGGGACAGGGATACAATGAGCAGTTCTTC
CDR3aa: CASSLVPPGQGYNEQFF

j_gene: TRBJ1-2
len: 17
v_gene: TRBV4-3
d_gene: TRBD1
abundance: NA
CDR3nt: TGCGCCAGCAGTCAAGGTCGACAGGGCGCCCCTGCCTATGGCTACACCTTC
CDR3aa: CASSQGRQGAPAYGYTF

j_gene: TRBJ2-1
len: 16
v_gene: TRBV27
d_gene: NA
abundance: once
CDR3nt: TGTGCCAGCAGTTTATTCTTAACGGGGGGCGGCAATGAGCAGTTCTTC
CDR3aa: CASSLFLTGGGNEQFF

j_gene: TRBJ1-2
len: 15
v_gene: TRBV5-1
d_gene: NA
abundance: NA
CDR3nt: TGCGCCAGCAGCTTGGGCGGCGGCCTGCTCTATGGCTACACCTTC
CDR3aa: CASSLGGGLLYGYTF

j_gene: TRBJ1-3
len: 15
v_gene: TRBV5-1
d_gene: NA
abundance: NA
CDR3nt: TGCGCCAGCAGCTTTAGCGGAATCTCTGGAAACACCATATATTTT
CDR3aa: CASSFSGISGNTIYF

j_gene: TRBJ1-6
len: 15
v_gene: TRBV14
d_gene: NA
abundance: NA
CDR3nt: TGTGCCAGCAGCCTTACGGTGAAGTATAATTCACCCCTCCACTTT
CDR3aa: CASSLTVKYNSPLHF

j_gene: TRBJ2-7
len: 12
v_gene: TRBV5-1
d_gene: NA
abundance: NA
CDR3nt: TGCGCCAGCAGCCCGGTAGGGAGGGAGCAGTACTTC
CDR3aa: CASSPVGREQYF